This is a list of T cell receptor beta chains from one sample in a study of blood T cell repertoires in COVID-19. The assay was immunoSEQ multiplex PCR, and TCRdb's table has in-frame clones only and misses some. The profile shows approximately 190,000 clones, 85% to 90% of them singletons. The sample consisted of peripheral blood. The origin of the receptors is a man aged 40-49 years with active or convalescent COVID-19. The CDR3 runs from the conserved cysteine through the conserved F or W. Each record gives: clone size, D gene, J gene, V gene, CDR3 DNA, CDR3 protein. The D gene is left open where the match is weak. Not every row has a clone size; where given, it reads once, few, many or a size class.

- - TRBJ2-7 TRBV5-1 TGCGCCAGCAGCCCGCCCAGCTACGAGCAGTACTTC CASSPPSYEQYF
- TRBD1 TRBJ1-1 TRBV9 TGTGCCAGCAGCGAATCCTTGGGACAGGAAGCTTTCTTT CASSESLGQEAFF
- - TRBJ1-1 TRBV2 TGTGCCAGGGGGTCGACGGGAGGCACTGAAGCTTTCTTT CARGSTGGTEAFF
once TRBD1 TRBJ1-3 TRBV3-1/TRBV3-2 TGTGCCAGCAGCCACGGGACAGGCGGTAGAAACACCATATATTTT CASSHGTGGRNTIYF
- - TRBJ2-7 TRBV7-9 TGTGCCAGCAGCACACAGGACTACGAGCAGTACTTC CASSTQDYEQYF
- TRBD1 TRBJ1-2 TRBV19 TGTGCCAGTAGTCCCTCGACAGGGGGACTGGGCTACACCTTC CASSPSTGGLGYTF
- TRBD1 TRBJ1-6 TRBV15 TGTGCCACCAGCAGACTCATGGGGGACAGTCTTAATTCACCCCTCCACTTT CATSRLMGDSLNSPLHF
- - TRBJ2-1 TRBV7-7 TGTGCCAGCAGCTATTCCCAGGGCAATGAGCAGTTCTTC CASSYSQGNEQFF
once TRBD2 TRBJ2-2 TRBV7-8 TGTGCCAGCAGCTTAGACTTTTGGCTAGCGGAAGCGAACACCGGGGAGCTGTTTTTT CASSLDFWLAEANTGELFF
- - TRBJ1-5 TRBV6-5 TGTGCCACAGGCCTCAGGGGCAATCAGCCCCAGCATTTT CATGLRGNQPQHF
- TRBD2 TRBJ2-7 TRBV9 TGTGCCAACAACCCGGGAGGGGGACAGTACTTC CANNPGGGQYF
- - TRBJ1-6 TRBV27 TGTGCCAGCAGTTTCGCCGGTTCACCCCTCCACTTT CASSFAGSPLHF
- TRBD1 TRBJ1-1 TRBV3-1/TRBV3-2 TGTGCCAGCCGACCCGGTGGGACAGTTAACACTGAAGCTTTCTTT CASRPGGTVNTEAFF